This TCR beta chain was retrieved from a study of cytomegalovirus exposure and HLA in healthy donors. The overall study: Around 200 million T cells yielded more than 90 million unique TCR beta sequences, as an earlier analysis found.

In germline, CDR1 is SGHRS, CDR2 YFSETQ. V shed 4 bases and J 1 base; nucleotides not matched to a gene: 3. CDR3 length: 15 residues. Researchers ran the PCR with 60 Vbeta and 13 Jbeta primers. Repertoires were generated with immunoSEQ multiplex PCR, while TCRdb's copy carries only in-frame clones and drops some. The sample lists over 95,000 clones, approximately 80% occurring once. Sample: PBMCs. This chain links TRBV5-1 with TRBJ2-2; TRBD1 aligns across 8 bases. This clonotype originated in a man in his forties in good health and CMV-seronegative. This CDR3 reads CASSSDRGNTGELFF. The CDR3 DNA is TGCGCCAGCAGCAGCGACAGGGGGAACACCGGGGAGCTGTTTTTT.